The present T cell receptor (delta chain) was sequenced within a study of γδ T cells in repeated Plasmodium falciparum infection. Whole-study context: Donors had four controlled P. falciparum NF54 infections over about 640 days.

This clone was counted a few times. Its antigen remains unknown. The protein given by TCRdb reflects a much larger clone and differs at residue 21 from this DNA's translation, likely from a read error; the protein shown is the DNA's translation. Gammadelta T cells were flow-sorted from PBMC into Vgamma9/Vdelta2+ and Vdelta2-negative populations for bulk analysis. Germline V gene sequence: CDR1 TSWWSYY, CDR2 QGS. The CDR3 contains 23 residues. Regarding the study as a whole: Vdelta2-negative gammadelta repertoires, largely Vdelta1+, seemingly showed infection-driven waves of new clonal selection. One small rural Malian village, predominantly a single ethnic group, supplied the cohort. Vdelta2-negative gammadelta repertoires appeared less diverse and less shared in Malian than Australian children.

TCRdb re-called the multiplex PCR reads with CATT. The sample holds under 60,000 delta-chain clones; around 1.6% are singletons and the top ten take about 8.3%. The origin of this receptor is a pool of human donors (malaria-infected and uninfected, not separated). This chain uses TRDV1 with TRDJ1, with 13 bases fitting TRDD3. Sequenced sample: gamma-delta T cells from blood. The CDR3 region has the DNA TGTGCTCTTGGGGCTCGATTCCCAAAATTATACTGGGGGATACGCACCGAAACCGATAAACCCATCTTT. Its translation: CALGARFPKLYWGIRTETDKPIF.